The source of this T cell receptor beta chain is a study of T cell responses to AZD1222 COVID-19 vaccine. The J segment lost 4 bases and the V segment lost 7 bases, leaving 17 bases of the junction unmatched. Germline V gives CDR1 SNHLY, CDR2 FYNNEI. The CDR3 consists of 17 residues. Profiled with immunoSEQ multiplex PCR; TCRdb holds only in-frame clones, not every one. The table lists roughly 150,000 clones, about 91% of them singletons, with approximately 2.3% in the top ten. The sequence was obtained from an adult in good health. The V gene is TRBV2, the J gene TRBJ1-1; 8 bases agree with TRBD1. The source material was peripheral blood, sampled on day 0 of AZD1222 vaccination. CDR3: CASITTGTGGSGTEAFF. The CDR3 DNA reads TGTGCCAGCATAACTACCGGGACAGGCGGTTCGGGCACTGAAGCTTTCTTT.